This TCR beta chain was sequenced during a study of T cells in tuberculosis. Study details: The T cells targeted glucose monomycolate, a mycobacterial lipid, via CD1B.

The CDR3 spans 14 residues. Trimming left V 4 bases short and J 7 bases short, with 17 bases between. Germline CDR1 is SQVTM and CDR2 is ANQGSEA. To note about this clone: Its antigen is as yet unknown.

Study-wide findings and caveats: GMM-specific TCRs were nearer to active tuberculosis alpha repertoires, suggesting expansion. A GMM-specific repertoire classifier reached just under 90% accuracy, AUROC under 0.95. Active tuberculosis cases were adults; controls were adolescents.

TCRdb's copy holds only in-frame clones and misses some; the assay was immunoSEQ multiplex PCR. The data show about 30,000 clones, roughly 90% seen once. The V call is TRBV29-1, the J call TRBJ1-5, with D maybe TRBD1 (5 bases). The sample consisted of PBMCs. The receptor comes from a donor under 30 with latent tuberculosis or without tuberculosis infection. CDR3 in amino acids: CSVATQGSGQPQHF. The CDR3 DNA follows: TGCAGCGTTGCTACCCAGGGTTCTGGACAGCCCCAGCATTTT.